A single sample is the source of the 20 T cell receptor beta chains below, sequenced in a study of T cell responses to AZD1222 COVID-19 vaccine. Assay: immunoSEQ multiplex PCR; the TCRdb copy retains only in-frame clones and omits some. Among around 100,000 clones listed, around nine tenths were seen once. Material: peripheral blood, obtained on day 0 of AZD1222 vaccination. These receptors originate from an adult in good health.

V and J are TRBV25-1 and TRBJ2-7; no definite D call. Trimming shortened V by 5 bases and J by 5 bases, and 16 bases separated the two germline ends. Germline V lookup: CDR1 MGHDK, CDR2 SYGVNS. The CDR3 is made up of 14 amino acids. The CDR3 reads CASSSRQRGNEQYF. CDR3 DNA sequence: TGTGCCAGCAGTAGTCGGCAGCGTGGAAACGAGCAGTACTTC.

The V gene is TRBV6-5, the J gene TRBJ1-2; D is uncertain. This CDR3 is 12 amino acids long. The germline V gene encodes CDR1 MNHEY and CDR2 SVGAGI. V shed 5 bases and J shed 4 bases, with 8 bases lying between them. CDR3 protein: CASSPDGYGYTF. The CDR3 DNA is TGTGCCAGCAGTCCTGACGGCTATGGCTACACCTTC.

The V and J genes are TRBV5-4 and TRBJ2-5, with TRBD2 identical over 11 bases. Germline V gene sequence: CDR1 SGHNT, CDR2 YYREEE (reference sequence). This CDR3 is built from 16 residues. The V and J ends lost 0 bases and 3 bases, in that order; junction bases with no gene match: 4. CDR3 coding DNA: TGTGCCAGCAGCTTGGGTGAACTAGCGGGAGAAGAGACCCAGTACTTC. Protein product: CASSLGELAGEETQYF. Drawing the rest from reference TRBV5-4 and TRBJ2-5, the complete variable domain is ETGVTQSPTHLIKTRGQQVTLRCSSQSGHNTVSWYQQALGQGPQFIFQYYREEENGRGNFPPRFSGLQFPNYSSELNVNALELDDSALYLCASSLGELAGEETQYFGPGTRLLVL.

V is TRBV9 and J is TRBJ2-2; tentatively, D is TRBD2 (6 bases). The germline gives CDR1 SGDLS, CDR2 YYNGEE. The CDR3 has 14 residues. Between the trimmed V and J ends, which lost 6 bases and 5 bases, there was a span of 14 bases. The CDR3 sequence is CASNQAGGTGELFF. The CDR3 DNA follows: TGTGCCAGCAACCAAGCCGGGGGAACCGGGGAGCTGTTTTTT.

The chain is built from TRBV9 and TRBJ2-6; D is tentatively TRBD1 or TRBD2 (5 bases each). Germline V CDR1 and CDR2: SGDLS, YYNGEE. This CDR3 is built from 16 residues. Trimming took off 6 bases at V and 0 bases at J, with 13 bases between the two ends. CDR3 nucleotides: TGTGCCAGCACCAGGGACGGTCGCTCTGGGGCCAACGTCCTGACTTTC. Translated, it gives CASTRDGRSGANVLTF.

This chain joins TRBV29-1 and TRBJ2-3, with 10 bases that match TRBD2. The CDR3 is made up of 13 amino acids. From germline, CDR1 is SQVTM and CDR2 ANQGSEA. V gave up 5 bases and J gave up 3 bases; unmatched junction bases: 2. CDR3 residues: CSVIAGGTDTQYF. DNA of the CDR3: TGCAGCGTTATAGCGGGGGGTACAGATACGCAGTATTTT.

On this clone itself: Other DNA sequences in the sample encode the same CDR3. The J gene is TRBJ2-5, the V gene TRBV5-4, with TRBD2 identical over 10 bases. The J segment lost 2 bases and the V segment lost 0 bases, leaving 4 bases of the junction unmatched. The CDR3 covers 16 residues. Germline V gene data show CDR1 as SGHNT and CDR2 as YYREEE (reference sequence). CDR3 bases: TGTGCCAGCAGCTTGGGGACTAGCGGAACTCAAGAGACCCAGTACTTC. Its translation is CASSLGTSGTQETQYF.

The CDR3 loop is CASSETTSHYNEQFF. The CDR3 coding sequence is TGTGCCAGCAGCGAAACGACTAGTCACTACAATGAGCAGTTCTTC. The rearrangement links TRBV7-8 to TRBJ2-1; tentatively, D is TRBD2 (6 bases). Germline CDR1 SGHVS, CDR2 FQNEAQ. The CDR3 has 15 residues. V was shortened by 5 bases and J by 3 bases, with 14 bases between the two germline ends.

The V gene is TRBV3-1 (or the pseudogene TRBV3-2), the J gene TRBJ1-3, with D uncertain. V lost 1 base and J 4 bases, leaving 11 bases between the germline ends. The CDR3 has 15 amino acids. The germline V gene has CDR1 LGHDT and CDR2 YNNKEL (reference sequence). In DNA form, the CDR3 reads TGTGCCAGCAGCCAAGGTGGGGAGGTGGGAAACACCATATATTTT. It encodes CASSQGGEVGNTIYF.

This sequence joins TRBV19 and TRBJ2-1, with D tentatively TRBD2 (5 bases). Germline CDR1 is LNHDA and CDR2 is SQIVND (reference sequence). V was shortened by 3 bases and J by 9 bases, with 21 bases between the two germline ends. The CDR3 loop spans 16 amino acids. The CDR3 sequence is CASSIVGWERRPEQFF. As DNA, the CDR3 is TGTGCCAGTAGTATTGTGGGGTGGGAGAGGAGGCCTGAGCAGTTCTTC.

The V gene is TRBV3-1 (or the pseudogene TRBV3-2), the J gene TRBJ2-1, with TRBD2 as a possible D gene (6 bases). Per germline, CDR1 LGHDT and CDR2 YNNKEL (reference sequence). The CDR3 covers 15 residues. Trimming cost V 1 base and J 6 bases, with 13 bases left between them. For the CDR3, the DNA is TGTGCCAGCAGCCAAGGTTGGGAGGCGAGCAATGAGCAGTTCTTC. Translating gives CASSQGWEASNEQFF.

This clone was observed a few times. This chain connects TRBV10-2 to TRBJ1-4; D unresolved. V was cut by 3 bases and J by 5 bases, with 10 bases left in between. Germline V gene sequence: CDR1 WSHSY, CDR2 SAAADI. This CDR3 region has 14 residues. The CDR3 DNA follows: TGCGCCAGCAGTGATTGGATGGACAATGAAAAACTGTTTTTT. Protein: CASSDWMDNEKLFF.

This clone turned up a few times. This chain connects TRBV2 to TRBJ2-7; tentatively, D is TRBD2 (5 bases). This CDR3 has 17 residues. Germline V gene data show CDR1 as SNHLY and CDR2 as FYNNEI. V lost 0 bases, J lost 0 bases, and 15 bases lay in between. The CDR3 spells CASSEALLGDNSYEQYF. CDR3 bases: TGTGCCAGCAGTGAAGCGCTTCTGGGAGACAACTCCTACGAGCAGTACTTC.

J is TRBJ2-6 and V is TRBV29-1; no clear D gene. CDR1 SQVTM and CDR2 ANQGSEA come from the germline V gene. The ends were cut back, 3 bases at V and 4 bases at J, with 10 bases in the middle. The CDR3 length is 14 residues. The CDR3 DNA follows: TGCAGCGTTGATAACCCGGTGGGGGCCAACGTCCTGACTTTC. Amino acid sequence: CSVDNPVGANVLTF.

The chain employs TRBV10-3 and TRBJ1-1, with D possibly being TRBD1 (6 bases). In germline, CDR1 is ENHRY, CDR2 SYGVKD. V lost 6 bases, J lost 11 bases, and 22 bases lay in between. CDR3 size: 14 residues. CDR3 sequence: CAISFNGTPERAFF. DNA of the CDR3: TGTGCCATCAGCTTTAACGGGACACCCGAGAGGGCTTTCTTT.

This clone was detected only a few times. The chain recombines TRBV14 with TRBJ1-1; D may be TRBD1 (5 bases). This CDR3 contains 14 residues. V lost 8 bases and J 4 bases, leaving 17 bases between the germline ends. Germline V gene lookup returns CDR1 SGHDN and CDR2 FVKESK. CDR3 protein: CASWGWGSPTEAFF. The CDR3 nucleotides are TGTGCCAGCTGGGGGTGGGGGTCACCCACTGAAGCTTTCTTT. Together with reference TRBV14 and TRBJ1-1, the CDR3 gives the full variable domain: EAGVTQFPSHSVIEKGQTVTLRCDPISGHDNLYWYRRVMGKEIKFLLHFVKESKQDESGMPNNRFLAERTGGTYSTLKVQPAELEDSGVYFCASWGWGSPTEAFFGQGTRLTVV.

The CDR3 reads CASSSRLLSTPEKLFF. The DNA for the CDR3 is TGTGCCAGCAGCAGTAGACTTTTGAGTACGCCGGAAAAACTGTTTTTT. The rearrangement uses TRBV3-1 (or the pseudogene TRBV3-2) and TRBJ1-4, with no clear D. V lost 5 bases, J lost 8 bases, and 21 bases lay in between. The CDR3 spans 16 residues. Germline V CDR1 and CDR2: LGHDT, YNNKEL (reference sequence).

This clone has only one observation. V and J are TRBV5-5 and TRBJ1-1, with 8 nucleotides matching TRBD1. CDR1 is SGHKS and CDR2 is YYEKEE in the germline V gene (reference sequence). V lost 3 bases, J lost 4 bases, and 8 bases stayed unmatched. The CDR3 is 15 residues long. This CDR3 reads CASSYGQGSSTEAFF. CDR3 sequence (DNA): TGTGCCAGCAGCTACGGACAGGGTTCGAGCACTGAAGCTTTCTTT.

CDR3 loop: CASSQAEGAEAFF. Written as DNA, the CDR3 is TGTGCCAGCAGCCAAGCCGAGGGGGCTGAAGCTTTCTTT. This sequence joins TRBV3-1 (or the pseudogene TRBV3-2) and TRBJ1-1; possibly TRBD1 for D (6 bases). Deletions cut 1 base from V and 6 bases from J, with 9 bases between. Germline V lookup: CDR1 LGHDT, CDR2 YNNKEL (reference sequence). The CDR3 totals 13 residues.

The chain couples TRBV28 to TRBJ1-2, with 9 bases identical to TRBD1. The CDR3 contains 14 residues. J was trimmed by 8 bases and V by 6 bases; bases with no gene match: 10. Germline assignment: CDR1 MDHEN and CDR2 SYDVKM. CDR3 nucleotide sequence: TGTGCCAGCAGACTGGACAGGGGCCTTCGCGGCTACACCTTC. It encodes CASRLDRGLRGYTF.